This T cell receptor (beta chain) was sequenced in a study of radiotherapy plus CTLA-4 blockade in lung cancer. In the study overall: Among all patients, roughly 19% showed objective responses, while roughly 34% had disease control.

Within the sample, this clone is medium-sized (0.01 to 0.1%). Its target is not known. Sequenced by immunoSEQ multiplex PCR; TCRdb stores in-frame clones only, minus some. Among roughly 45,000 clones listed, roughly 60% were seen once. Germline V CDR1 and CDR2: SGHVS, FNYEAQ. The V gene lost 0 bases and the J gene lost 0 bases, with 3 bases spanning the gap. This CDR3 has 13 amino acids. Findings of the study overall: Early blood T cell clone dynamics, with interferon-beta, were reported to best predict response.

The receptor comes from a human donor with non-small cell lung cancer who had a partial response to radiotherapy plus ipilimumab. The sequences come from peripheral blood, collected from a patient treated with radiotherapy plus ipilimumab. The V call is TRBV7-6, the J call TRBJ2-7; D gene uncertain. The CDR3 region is CASSLASSYEQYF. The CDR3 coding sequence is TGTGCCAGCAGCTTAGCGAGCTCCTACGAGCAGTACTTC.